The T cell receptor (beta chain) under discussion was sequenced for a study of memory CD4+ T cells and cytomegalovirus serostatus. The study, taken as a whole, reports: The CMV-associated TCR signature appears largely within the CD4+ memory repertoire.

Authors' data handling: Out-of-frame sequences were removed, leaving about 2.2 million distinct TCRbeta sequences. Method: immunoSEQ multiplex PCR; TCRdb's copy keeps in-frame clones and lacks some. The V and J calls and the clone size are those of that table, but D and trimming were determined from the DNA. Here the sample spans approximately 27,000 clones, about 76% being singletons. Regarding this clone: As yet, its antigen is unknown.

V dropped 3 bases and J dropped 1; count of bases not matched to a gene: 5. Per the germline V gene, CDR1 is WSHSY and CDR2 is SAAADI. The CDR3 spans 16 residues. Single viable CD3+CD4+CD8-CD45RO+ cells were sorted as the memory CD4+ T cells. Serum IgG to CMV pp150, pp28, p38 and p52 defined serostatus. Positive selection with CD4 microbeads enriched total CD4+ T cells. This sequence joins TRBV10-2 and TRBJ2-7; TRBD2 matches 11 bases. The sample was memory CD4+ T cells from blood. This clonotype was obtained from an adult in good health and CMV-seronegative. The chain's CDR3 is CASSDPPSGGSYEQYF. In DNA form, the CDR3 reads TGCGCCAGCAGTGACCCCCCTAGCGGGGGGTCCTACGAGCAGTACTTC.